This T cell receptor beta chain appears in the sequencing data of a study of T cell repertoires in cytomegalovirus infection. From the reads, TCRdb called clonotypes with MiXCR, one entry per CDR3 protein. The sample comprises about 770,000 distinct CDR3 sequences, about 28% of which are singletons, and about 12% rests with the top ten. A note on this clonotype: The target antigen is unknown.

This CDR3 is built from 13 residues. V was cut by 4 bases and J by 9 bases, with 15 bases left in between. Germline CDR1 reads MNHEY; CDR2 reads SMNVEV (reference sequence). General observations from the study: Predominance within the ex vivo response was attributable to HLA-C-restricted CMV-specific TCR beta clonotypes.

The chain joins TRBV27 to TRBJ2-5; D gene unclear. This specimen was cultured CD8+ T cells from PBMCs, taken from culture after CMV antigen stimulation. This clonotype originated in a human donor in good health (CMV status not recorded). Some clones in this sample may be carry-over from other donors' samples. Here the CDR3 DNA reads TGTGCCAGCAGTTCCACTTCGAAAAGGGCCCAGTACTTC. The encoded protein is CASSSTSKRAQYF.